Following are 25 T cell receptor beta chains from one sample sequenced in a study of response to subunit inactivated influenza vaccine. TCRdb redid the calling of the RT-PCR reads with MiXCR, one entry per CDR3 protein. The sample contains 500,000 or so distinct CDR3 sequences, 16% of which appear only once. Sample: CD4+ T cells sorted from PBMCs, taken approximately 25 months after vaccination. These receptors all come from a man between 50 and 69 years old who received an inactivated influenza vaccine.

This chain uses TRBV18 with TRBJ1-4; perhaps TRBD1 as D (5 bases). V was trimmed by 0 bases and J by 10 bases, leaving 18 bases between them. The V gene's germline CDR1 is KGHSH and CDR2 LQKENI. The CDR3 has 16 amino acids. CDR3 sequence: CASSPPEGRLGGKLFF. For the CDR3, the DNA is TGTGCCAGCTCACCACCGGAGGGGAGGCTCGGTGGAAAACTGTTTTTT. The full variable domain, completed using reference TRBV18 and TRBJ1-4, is NAGVMQNPRHLVRRRGQEARLRCSPMKGHSHVYWYRQLPEEGLKFMVYLQKENIIDESGMPKERFSAEFPKEGPSILRIQQVVRGDSAAYFCASSPPEGRLGGKLFFGSGTQLSVL.

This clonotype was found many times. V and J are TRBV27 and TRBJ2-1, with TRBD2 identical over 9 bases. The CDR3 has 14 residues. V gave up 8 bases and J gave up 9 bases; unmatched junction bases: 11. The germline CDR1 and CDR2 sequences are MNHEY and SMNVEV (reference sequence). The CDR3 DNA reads TGTGCCAGCTCGACTAGCGGAGGTCCCAGTGAGCAGTTCTTC. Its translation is CASSTSGGPSEQFF.

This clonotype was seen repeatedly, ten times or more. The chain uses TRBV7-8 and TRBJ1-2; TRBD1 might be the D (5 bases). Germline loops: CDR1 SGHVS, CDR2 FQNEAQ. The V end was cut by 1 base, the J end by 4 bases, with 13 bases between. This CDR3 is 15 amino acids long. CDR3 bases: TGTGCCAGCAGCTTAGGGGGACGAGGGGTCTATGGCTACACCTTC. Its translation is CASSLGGRGVYGYTF.

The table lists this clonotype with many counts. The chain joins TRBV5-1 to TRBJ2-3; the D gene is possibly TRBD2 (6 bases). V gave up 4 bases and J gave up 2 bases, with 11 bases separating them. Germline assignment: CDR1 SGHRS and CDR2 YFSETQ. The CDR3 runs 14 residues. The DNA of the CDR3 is TGCGCCAGCAGCCCGGGCGGGGACACAGATACGCAGTATTTT. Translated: CASSPGGDTDTQYF.

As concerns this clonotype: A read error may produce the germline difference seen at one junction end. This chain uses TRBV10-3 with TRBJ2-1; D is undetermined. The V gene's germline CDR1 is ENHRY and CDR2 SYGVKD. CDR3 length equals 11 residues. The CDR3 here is CAISVYNEQFF. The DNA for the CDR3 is TGTGCCATTAGTGTCTACAATGAGCAGTTCTTC.

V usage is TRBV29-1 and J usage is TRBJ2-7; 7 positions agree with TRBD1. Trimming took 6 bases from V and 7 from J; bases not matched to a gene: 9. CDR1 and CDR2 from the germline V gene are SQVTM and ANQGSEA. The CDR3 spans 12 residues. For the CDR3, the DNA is TGCAGCGTAGGACAGGTGACGGGGGAGCAGTACTTC. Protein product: CSVGQVTGEQYF.

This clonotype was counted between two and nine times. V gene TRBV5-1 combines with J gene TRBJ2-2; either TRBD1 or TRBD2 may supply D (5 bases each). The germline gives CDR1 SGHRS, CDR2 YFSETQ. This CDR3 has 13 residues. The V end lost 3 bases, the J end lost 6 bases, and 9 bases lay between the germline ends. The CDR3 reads CASSSRESGELFF. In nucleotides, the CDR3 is TGCGCCAGCAGCTCCAGGGAGTCCGGGGAGCTGTTTTTT.

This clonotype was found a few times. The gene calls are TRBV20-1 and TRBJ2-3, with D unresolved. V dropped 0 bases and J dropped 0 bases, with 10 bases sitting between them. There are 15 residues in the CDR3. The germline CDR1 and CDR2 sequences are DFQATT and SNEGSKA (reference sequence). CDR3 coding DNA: TGCAGTGCTAGAGAACAGAAACTTAGCACAGATACGCAGTATTTT. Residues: CSAREQKLSTDTQYF.

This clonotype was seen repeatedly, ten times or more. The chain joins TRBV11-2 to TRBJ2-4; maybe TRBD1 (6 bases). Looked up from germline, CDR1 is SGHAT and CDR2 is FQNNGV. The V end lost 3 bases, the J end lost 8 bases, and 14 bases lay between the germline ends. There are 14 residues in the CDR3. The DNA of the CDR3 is TGTGCCAGCAGCTTTGGCAGGGGTAGAGACATTCAGTACTTC. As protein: CASSFGRGRDIQYF.

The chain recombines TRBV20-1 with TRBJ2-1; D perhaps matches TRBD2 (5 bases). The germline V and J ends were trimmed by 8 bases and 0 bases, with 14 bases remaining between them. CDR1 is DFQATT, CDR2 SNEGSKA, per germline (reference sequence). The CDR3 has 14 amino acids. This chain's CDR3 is CSTTRGSSYNEQFF. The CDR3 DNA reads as TGCAGTACGACCCGGGGAAGCTCCTACAATGAGCAGTTCTTC.

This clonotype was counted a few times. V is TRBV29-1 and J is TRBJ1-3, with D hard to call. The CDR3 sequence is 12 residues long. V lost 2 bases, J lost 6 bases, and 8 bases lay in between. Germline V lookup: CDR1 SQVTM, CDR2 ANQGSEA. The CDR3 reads CSVESTTNTIYF. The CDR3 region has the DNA TGCAGCGTTGAATCCACCACAAACACCATATATTTT.

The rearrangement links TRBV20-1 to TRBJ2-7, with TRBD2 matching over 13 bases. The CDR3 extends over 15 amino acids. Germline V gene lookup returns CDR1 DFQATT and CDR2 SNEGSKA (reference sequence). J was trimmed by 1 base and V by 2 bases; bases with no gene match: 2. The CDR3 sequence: CSARPTSGGSYEQYF. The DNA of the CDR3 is TGCAGTGCTAGACCGACTAGCGGGGGGTCCTACGAGCAGTACTTC.

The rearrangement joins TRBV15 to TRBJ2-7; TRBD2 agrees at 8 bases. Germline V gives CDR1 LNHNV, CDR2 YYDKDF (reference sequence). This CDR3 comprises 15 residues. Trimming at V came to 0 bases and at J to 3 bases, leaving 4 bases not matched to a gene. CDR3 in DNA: TGTGCCACCAGCAGAGATCGCGGGAGGCTCTACGAGCAGTACTTC. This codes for CATSRDRGRLYEQYF.

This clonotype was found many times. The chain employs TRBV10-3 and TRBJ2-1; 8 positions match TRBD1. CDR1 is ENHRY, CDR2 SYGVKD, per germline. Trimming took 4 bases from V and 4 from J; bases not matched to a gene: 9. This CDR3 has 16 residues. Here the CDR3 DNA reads TGTGCCATCAGTGGGGGGACAGGTAAAAATTACAATGAGCAGTTCTTC. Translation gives CAISGGTGKNYNEQFF.

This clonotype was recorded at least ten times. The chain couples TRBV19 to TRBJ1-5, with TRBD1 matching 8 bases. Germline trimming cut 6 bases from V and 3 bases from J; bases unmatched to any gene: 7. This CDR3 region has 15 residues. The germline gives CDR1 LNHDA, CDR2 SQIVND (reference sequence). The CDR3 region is CASRTGQAINQPQHF. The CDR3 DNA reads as TGTGCCAGTAGGACGGGACAGGCGATCAATCAGCCCCAGCATTTT.

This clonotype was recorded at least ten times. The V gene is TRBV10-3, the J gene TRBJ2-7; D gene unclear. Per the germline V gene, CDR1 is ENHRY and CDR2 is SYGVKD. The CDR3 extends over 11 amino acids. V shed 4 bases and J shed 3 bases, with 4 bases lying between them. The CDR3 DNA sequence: TGTGCCATCAGTGTGTACTACGAGCAGTACTTC. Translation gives CAISVYYEQYF.

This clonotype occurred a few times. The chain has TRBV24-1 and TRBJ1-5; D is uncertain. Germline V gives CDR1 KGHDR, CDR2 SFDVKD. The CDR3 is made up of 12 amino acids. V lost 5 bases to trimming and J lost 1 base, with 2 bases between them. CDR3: CATSASNQPQHF. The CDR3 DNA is TGTGCCACCAGTGCCAGCAATCAGCCCCAGCATTTT.

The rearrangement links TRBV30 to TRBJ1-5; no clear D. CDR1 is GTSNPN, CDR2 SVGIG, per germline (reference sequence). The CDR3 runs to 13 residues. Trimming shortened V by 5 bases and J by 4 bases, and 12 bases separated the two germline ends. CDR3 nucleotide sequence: TGTGCCTGGGGTGAGGGAGGGAATCAGCCCCAGCATTTT. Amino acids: CAWGEGGNQPQHF.

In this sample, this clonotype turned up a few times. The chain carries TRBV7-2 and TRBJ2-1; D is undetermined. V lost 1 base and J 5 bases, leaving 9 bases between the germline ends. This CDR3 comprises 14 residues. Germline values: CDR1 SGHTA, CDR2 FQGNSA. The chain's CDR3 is CASSLGRLDNEQFF. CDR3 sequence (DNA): TGTGCCAGCAGCTTAGGGCGGCTTGACAATGAGCAGTTCTTC.

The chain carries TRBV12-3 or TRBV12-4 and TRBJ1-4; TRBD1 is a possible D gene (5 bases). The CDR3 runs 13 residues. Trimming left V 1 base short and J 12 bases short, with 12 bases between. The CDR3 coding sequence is TGTGCCAGCAGTTTAGGAGGGGTTGGGGAACTGTTTTTT. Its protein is CASSLGGVGELFF.

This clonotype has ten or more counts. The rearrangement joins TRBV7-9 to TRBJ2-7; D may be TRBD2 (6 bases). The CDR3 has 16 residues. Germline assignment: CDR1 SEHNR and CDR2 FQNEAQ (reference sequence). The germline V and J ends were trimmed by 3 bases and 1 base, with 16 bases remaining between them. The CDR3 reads CASSFVRGSNSYEQYF. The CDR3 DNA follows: TGTGCCAGCAGCTTCGTGCGGGGAAGTAATTCCTACGAGCAGTACTTC. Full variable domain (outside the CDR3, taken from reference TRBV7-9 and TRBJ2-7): DTGVSQNPRHKITKRGQNVTFRCDPISEHNRLYWYRQTLGQGPEFLTYFQNEAQLEKSRLLSDRFSAERPKGSFSTLEIQRTEQGDSAMYLCASSFVRGSNSYEQYFGPGTRLTVT.

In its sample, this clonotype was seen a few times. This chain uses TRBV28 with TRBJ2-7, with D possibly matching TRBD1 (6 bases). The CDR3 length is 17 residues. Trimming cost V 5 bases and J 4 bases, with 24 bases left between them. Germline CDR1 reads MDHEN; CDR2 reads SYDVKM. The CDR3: CASSRTPPGQASYEQYF. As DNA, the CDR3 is TGTGCCAGCAGTCGCACTCCACCGGGACAAGCTTCTTACGAGCAGTACTTC.

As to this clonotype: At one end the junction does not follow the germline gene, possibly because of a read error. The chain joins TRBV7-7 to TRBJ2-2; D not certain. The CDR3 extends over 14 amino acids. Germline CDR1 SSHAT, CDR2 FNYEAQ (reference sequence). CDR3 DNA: TGTGCTAGCAGCCTTGGGCCCGCTTCCGGGGAGCTGTTTTTT. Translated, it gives CASSLGPASGELFF.

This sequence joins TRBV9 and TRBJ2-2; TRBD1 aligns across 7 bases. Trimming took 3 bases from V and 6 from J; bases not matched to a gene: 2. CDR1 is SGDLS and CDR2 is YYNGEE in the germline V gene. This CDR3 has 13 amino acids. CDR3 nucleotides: TGTGCCAGCAGCGCAACAGGGGCCGGGGAGCTGTTTTTT. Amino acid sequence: CASSATGAGELFF.

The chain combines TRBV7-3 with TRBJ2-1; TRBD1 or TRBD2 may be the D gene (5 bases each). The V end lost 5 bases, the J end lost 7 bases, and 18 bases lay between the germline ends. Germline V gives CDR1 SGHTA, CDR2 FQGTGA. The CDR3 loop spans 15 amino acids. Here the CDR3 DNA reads TGTGCCAGCAGCCCTCGTCCGGGACGGATAAATGAGCAGTTCTTC. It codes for CASSPRPGRINEQFF.